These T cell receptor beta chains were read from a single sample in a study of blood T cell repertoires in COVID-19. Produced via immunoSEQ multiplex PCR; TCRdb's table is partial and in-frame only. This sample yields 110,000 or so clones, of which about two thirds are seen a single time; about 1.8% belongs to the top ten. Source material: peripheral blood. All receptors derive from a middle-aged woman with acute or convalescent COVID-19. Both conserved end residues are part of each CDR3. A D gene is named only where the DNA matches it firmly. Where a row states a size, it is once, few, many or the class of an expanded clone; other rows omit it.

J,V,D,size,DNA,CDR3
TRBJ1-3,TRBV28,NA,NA,TGTGCCAGCAGCCCCGCTGGGCCAAGAAACACCATATATTTT,CASSPAGPRNTIYF
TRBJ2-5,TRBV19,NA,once,TGTGCCAGTAGTACAAAAGAGCGAGAGACCCAGTACTTC,CASSTKERETQYF
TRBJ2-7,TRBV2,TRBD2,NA,TGTGCCAGCAGCTTAGGACTAGGTCGGGGGGAGCAGTACTTC,CASSLGLGRGEQYF
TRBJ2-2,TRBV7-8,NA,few,TGTGCCAGCAGCCCCCGCAGGGATACGGCCGGGGAGCTGTTTTTT,CASSPRRDTAGELFF
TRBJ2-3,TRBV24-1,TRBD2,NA,TGTGCCACCAGTAAGACTAGCGGGGGCCCCGATACGCAGTATTTT,CATSKTSGGPDTQYF
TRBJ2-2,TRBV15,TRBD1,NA,TGTGCCACCAGCAGAGATCGACCAGGGGGAACCGGGGAGCTGTTTTTT,CATSRDRPGGTGELFF
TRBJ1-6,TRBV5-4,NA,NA,TGTGCCAGCAGCTTAGACTCCGGTAATTCACCCCTCCACTTT,CASSLDSGNSPLHF
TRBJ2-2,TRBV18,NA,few,TGTGCCAGCTCTAGGGGCTTGAGCAGCAACACCGGGGAGCTGTTTTTT,CASSRGLSSNTGELFF
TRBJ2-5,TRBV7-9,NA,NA,TGTGCCAGCAGCTTAGCAGTGGGGCCCCAAGAGACCCAGTACTTC,CASSLAVGPQETQYF
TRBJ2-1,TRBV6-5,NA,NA,TGTGCCAGCAGTTACTCGGCAGGGCAAACCTACAATGAGCAGTTCTTC,CASSYSAGQTYNEQFF
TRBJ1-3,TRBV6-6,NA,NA,TGTGCCAGCAGTTATAGGGACTCCGGAAACACCATATATTTT,CASSYRDSGNTIYF
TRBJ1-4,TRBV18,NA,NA,TGTGCCAGCTCACTGACAGGAGGCAATGAAAAACTGTTTTTT,CASSLTGGNEKLFF
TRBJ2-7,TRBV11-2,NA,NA,TGTGCCAGCAGCTGGAGCCGGGAAGAGCAGTACTTC,CASSWSREEQYF
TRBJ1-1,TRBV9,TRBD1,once,TGTGCCAGCAGCAAAGGACAGGGGGCTCGGGGTGAAGCTTTCTTT,CASSKGQGARGEAFF
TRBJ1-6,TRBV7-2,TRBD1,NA,TGTGCCAGCAGCTTAGACAGGGGTAATTCACCCCTCCACTTT,CASSLDRGNSPLHF
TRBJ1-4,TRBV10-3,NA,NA,TGTGCCATCAGTGAGTCGACTGGTCTGGCGGAAAAACTGTTTTTT,CAISESTGLAEKLFF
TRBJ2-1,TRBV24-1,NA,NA,TGTGCCACCAGTGACCCGGGACTTTCGAATGAGCAGTTCTTC,CATSDPGLSNEQFF
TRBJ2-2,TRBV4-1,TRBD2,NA,TGCGCCAGCAGCCGGATGGGGCGGGGGGGCCCCGGGGAGCTGTTTTTT,CASSRMGRGGPGELFF
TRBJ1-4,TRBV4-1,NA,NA,TGCGCCAGCAGCCAAGGAGGCTTTCTCAGGGTTCAGAGTGAAAAACTGTTTTTT,CASSQGGFLRVQSEKLFF
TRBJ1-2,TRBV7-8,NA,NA,TGTGCCAGCAGCTCCCGTCTCGGTTATGGCTACACCTTC,CASSSRLGYGYTF
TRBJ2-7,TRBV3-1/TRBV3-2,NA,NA,TGTGCCAGCAGCCCTGGTCCCGGCGGGAACTACGAGCAGTACTTC,CASSPGPGGNYEQYF
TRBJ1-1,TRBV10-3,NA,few,TGTGCCACCCGGGTCGAGATCAACACTGAAGCTTTCTTT,CATRVEINTEAFF
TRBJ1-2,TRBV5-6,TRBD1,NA,TGTGCCAGCAGCTCCATCTCAGGGGGCAGAAATGGCTACACCTTC,CASSSISGGRNGYTF
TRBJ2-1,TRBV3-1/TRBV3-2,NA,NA,TGTGCCAGCAGCCAAGATTCGACTAACAATGAGCAGTTCTTC,CASSQDSTNNEQFF
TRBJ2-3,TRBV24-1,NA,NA,TGTGCCACCAGTGTCCAGGGGAATACGCAGTATTTT,CATSVQGNTQYF
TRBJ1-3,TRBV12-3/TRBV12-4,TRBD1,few,TGTGCCAGCAGTACCCAGGGGGCCGCCATATATTTT,CASSTQGAAIYF
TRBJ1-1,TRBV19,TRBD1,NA,TGTGCCAGTAGTCTCATGGACAGGGACCCTGAAGCTTTCTTT,CASSLMDRDPEAFF
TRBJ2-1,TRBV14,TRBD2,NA,TGTGCCAGCAGCCAAGATTGGCGGGGGGCCTCAAATGAGCAGTTCTTC,CASSQDWRGASNEQFF
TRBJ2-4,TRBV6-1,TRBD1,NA,TGTGCCAGCAGTGAAGCGCCGCCAGGGGGAGCCAAAAACATTCAGTACTTC,CASSEAPPGGAKNIQYF
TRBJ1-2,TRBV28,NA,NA,TGTGCCAGCAGTTTGCTTTACCGGAATAGAGACTCCTATGGCTACACCTTC,CASSLLYRNRDSYGYTF
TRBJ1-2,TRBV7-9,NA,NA,TGTGCCAGCAGCTTCGGAATACAGGAAACTAACTATGGCTACACCTTC,CASSFGIQETNYGYTF
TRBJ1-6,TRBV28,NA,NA,TGTGCCAGCGGCCTCTATAATTCACCCCTCCACTTT,CASGLYNSPLHF
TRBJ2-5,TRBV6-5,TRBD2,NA,TGTGCCAGCAGCCTAGCGGGGACCCAAGAGACCCAGTACTTC,CASSLAGTQETQYF
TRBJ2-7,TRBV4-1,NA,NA,TGCGCCAGCAGCCAAGTTCCCCTCTACGAGCAGTACTTC,CASSQVPLYEQYF